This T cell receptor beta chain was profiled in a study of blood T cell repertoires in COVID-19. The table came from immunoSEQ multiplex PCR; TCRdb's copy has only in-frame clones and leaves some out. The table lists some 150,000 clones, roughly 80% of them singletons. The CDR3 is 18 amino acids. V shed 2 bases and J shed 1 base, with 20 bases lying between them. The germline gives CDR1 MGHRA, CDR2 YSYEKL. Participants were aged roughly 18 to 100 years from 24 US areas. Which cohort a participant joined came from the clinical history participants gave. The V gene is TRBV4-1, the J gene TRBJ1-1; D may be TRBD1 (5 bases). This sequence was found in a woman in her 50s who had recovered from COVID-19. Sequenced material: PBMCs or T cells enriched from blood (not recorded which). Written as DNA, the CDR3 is TGCGCCAGCAGCCAAATCGGGAGAGGGCGGGGGGAGAACACTGAAGCTTTCTTT. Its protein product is CASSQIGRGRGENTEAFF.